This T cell receptor beta chain originates from a study of cytomegalovirus exposure and HLA in healthy donors. The germline V gene encodes CDR1 MNHEY and CDR2 SMNVEV (reference sequence). The CDR3 consists of 12 residues. Trimming took 7 bases from V and 3 from J; bases not matched to a gene: 1. PCR amplification relied on 60 Vbeta primers (plus 13 Jbeta primers). Libraries were prepared by immunoSEQ multiplex PCR; TCRdb keeps only in-frame clonotypes and omits some of them. The sample holds 60,000 to 70,000 clones, roughly 77% seen once. The V gene is TRBV27, the J gene TRBJ2-7; 9 nucleotides agree with TRBD1. This receptor was identified in a woman in her 30s in good health and CMV-seronegative. The specimen was PBMCs. The CDR3: CASKTGGYEQYF. The CDR3 coding sequence is TGTGCCAGCAAGACAGGGGGCTACGAGCAGTACTTC.